Below, 3 T cell receptor beta chains from the same sample are listed, as sequenced in a study of T cell responses to AZD1222 COVID-19 vaccine. Assay used: immunoSEQ multiplex PCR; TCRdb lists only in-frame clones, some missing. The table includes 80,000 to 100,000 clones, approximately 83% detected once. The sample consisted of peripheral blood, taken on day 0 of AZD1222 vaccination. Receptors were obtained from an adult in good health.

This clone has only one observation. The rearrangement uses TRBV7-9 and TRBJ2-7, with D perhaps TRBD1 (6 bases). The germline V gene has CDR1 SEHNR and CDR2 FQNEAQ (reference sequence). CDR3 length: 13 amino acids. Deletions cut 7 bases from V and 4 bases from J, with 14 bases between. The CDR3 region is CASKSAGEYEQYF. The CDR3 nucleotides are TGTGCCAGCAAGTCGGCAGGGGAGTACGAGCAGTACTTC.

The chain uses TRBV2 and TRBJ2-5, with 11 positions matching TRBD2. Germline-derived CDR1 and CDR2 are SNHLY and FYNNEI. This CDR3 comprises 14 residues. V trimming: 7 bases; J trimming: 5 bases; junction bases outside the gene matches: 6. The CDR3 DNA is TGTGCCAGCAAGACTAGCGGGGATGCGGAGACCCAGTACTTC. Encoded protein: CASKTSGDAETQYF. Supplemented by reference TRBV2 and TRBJ2-5, the full variable domain reads EPEVTQTPSHQVTQMGQEVILRCVPISNHLYFYWYRQILGQKVEFLVSFYNNEISEKSEIFDDQFSVERPDGSNFTLKIRSTKLEDSAMYFCASKTSGDAETQYFGPGTRLLVL.

This clone was seen more than once but under ten times. The chain employs TRBV6-5 and TRBJ1-4, with 9 bases that match TRBD1. The V and J ends lost 7 bases and 0 bases, in that order; junction bases with no gene match: 3. Germline V CDR1 and CDR2: MNHEY, SVGAGI. The length of the CDR3 is 15 residues. CDR3 residues: CASKGQGATNEKLFF. CDR3 DNA: TGTGCCAGCAAGGGACAGGGCGCAACTAATGAAAAACTGTTTTTT.